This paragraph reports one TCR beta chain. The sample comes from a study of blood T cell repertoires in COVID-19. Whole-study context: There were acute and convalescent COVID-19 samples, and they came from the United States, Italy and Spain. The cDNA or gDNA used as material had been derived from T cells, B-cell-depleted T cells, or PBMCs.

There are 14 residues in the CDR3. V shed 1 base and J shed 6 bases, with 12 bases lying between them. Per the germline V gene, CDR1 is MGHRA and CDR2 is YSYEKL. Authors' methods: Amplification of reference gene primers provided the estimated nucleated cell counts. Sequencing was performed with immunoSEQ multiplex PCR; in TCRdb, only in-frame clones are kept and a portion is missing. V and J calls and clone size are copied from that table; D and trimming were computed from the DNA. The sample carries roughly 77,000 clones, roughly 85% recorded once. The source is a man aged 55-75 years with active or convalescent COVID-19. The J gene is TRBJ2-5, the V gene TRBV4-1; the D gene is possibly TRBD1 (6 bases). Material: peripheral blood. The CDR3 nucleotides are TGCGCCAGCAGCCAAGGGGAACAGGGCCAGACCCAGTACTTC. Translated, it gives CASSQGEQGQTQYF.